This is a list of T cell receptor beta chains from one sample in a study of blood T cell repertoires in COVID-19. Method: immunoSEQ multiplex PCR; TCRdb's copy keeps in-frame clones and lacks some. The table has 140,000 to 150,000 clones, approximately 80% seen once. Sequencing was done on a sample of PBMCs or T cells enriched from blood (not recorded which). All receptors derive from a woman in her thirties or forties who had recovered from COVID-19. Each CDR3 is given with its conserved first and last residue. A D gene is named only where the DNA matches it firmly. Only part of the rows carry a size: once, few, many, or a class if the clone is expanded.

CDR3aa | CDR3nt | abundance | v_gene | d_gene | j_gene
CASSLTGSNEQFF | TGTGCCAGCAGCCTGACAGGGAGCAATGAGCAGTTCTTC | once | TRBV7-9 | TRBD1 | TRBJ2-1
CSASSAGNYGYTF | TGCAGTGCTAGTAGTGCAGGGAACTATGGCTACACCTTC | NA | TRBV20-1 | NA | TRBJ1-2
CASSQGVENTEAFF | TGTGCCAGCAGTCAGGGGGTAGAGAACACTGAAGCTTTCTTT | few | TRBV6-5 | TRBD1 | TRBJ1-1
CASSGGPSSYNEQFF | TGTGCCAGCAGTGGGGGGCCGAGCTCCTACAATGAGCAGTTCTTC | NA | TRBV2 | NA | TRBJ2-1
CASRGTYLDEKLFF | TGTGCCAGCAGGGGGACATACCTAGATGAAAAACTGTTTTTT | NA | TRBV2 | NA | TRBJ1-4
CAWSRSRLRTGSNQPQHF | TGTGCCTGGAGCCGCTCTAGACTTCGGACAGGTAGCAATCAGCCCCAGCATTTT | few | TRBV30 | TRBD1 | TRBJ1-5
CASSLLAGGYNEQFF | TGTGCCAGCAGCTTATTAGCGGGGGGATACAATGAGCAGTTCTTC | NA | TRBV7-9 | TRBD2 | TRBJ2-1
CASSLGAKGETQYF | TGTGCCAGCAGCTTAGGGGCTAAAGGAGAGACCCAGTACTTC | once | TRBV7-9 | NA | TRBJ2-5
CASSPRTGSSSYEQYF | TGTGCCAGCAGCCCGAGGACAGGATCAAGCTCCTACGAGCAGTACTTC | once | TRBV7-9 | TRBD1 | TRBJ2-7
CASSYPPGRNEQFF | TGTGCCAGCAGTTACCCCCCAGGGCGCAATGAGCAGTTCTTC | NA | TRBV6-5 | NA | TRBJ2-1
CSARQGGGYTF | TGCAGTGCTCGACAGGGCGGTGGCTACACCTTC | NA | TRBV20-1 | TRBD1 | TRBJ1-2
CASSYRLGGGEAFF | TGTGCCAGCAGTTACAGGTTAGGAGGAGGTGAAGCTTTCTTT | NA | TRBV6-5 | NA | TRBJ1-1
CASSQEAFNQPQHF | TGCGCCAGCAGCCAAGAGGCTTTCAATCAGCCCCAGCATTTT | NA | TRBV4-1 | NA | TRBJ1-5
CASGQGRDQPQHF | TGTGCCAGTGGACAGGGGAGGGATCAGCCCCAGCATTTT | NA | TRBV19 | TRBD1 | TRBJ1-5
CASSQDGRGLGEQFF | TGTGCCAGCAGCCAAGATGGGAGGGGACTGGGCGAGCAGTTCTTC | NA | TRBV3-1/TRBV3-2 | TRBD2 | TRBJ2-1
CASSRVAGGSGDTQYF | TGCGCCAGCAGCCGAGTAGCGGGGGGGAGTGGAGATACGCAGTATTTT | NA | TRBV4-1 | TRBD2 | TRBJ2-3
CASSASGSSYEQYF | TGTGCCAGTAGCGCTAGCGGGAGCTCCTACGAGCAGTACTTC | NA | TRBV19 | TRBD2 | TRBJ2-7
CASRERTYSNQPQHF | TGTGCCAGTAGAGAGCGGACGTATAGCAATCAGCCCCAGCATTTT | NA | TRBV19 | NA | TRBJ1-5
CASSQEVRAAGAFF | TGTGCCAGCAGCCAAGAAGTAAGGGCAGCAGGGGCTTTCTTT | NA | TRBV14 | NA | TRBJ1-1
CASSLSRGFETQTTLNEQFF | TGTGCCAGCTCACTATCGCGGGGATTTGAGACGCAAACAACCCTTAATGAGCAGTTCTTC | once | TRBV18 | NA | TRBJ2-1
CASSQERGGRNEQFF | TGTGCCAGCAGCCAAGAAAGGGGAGGTAGGAATGAGCAGTTCTTC | NA | TRBV14 | NA | TRBJ2-1
CASSANPGGGHQPQHF | TGTGCCAGCAGTGCAAACCCCGGGGGTGGCCATCAGCCCCAGCATTTT | NA | TRBV6-1 | NA | TRBJ1-5
CSVEDLMAGQYF | TGCAGCGTTGAAGATCTTATGGCTGGGCAGTACTTC | NA | TRBV29-1 | NA | TRBJ2-7
CSVVDRGYGYTF | TGCAGCGTTGTCGACAGGGGCTATGGCTACACCTTC | NA | TRBV29-1 | TRBD1 | TRBJ1-2
CASNRGSANQPQHF | TGTGCCAGCAACCGCGGCAGCGCAAATCAGCCCCAGCATTTT | once | TRBV2 | NA | TRBJ1-5
CASSDAGDRNEQFF | TGTGCCAGCAGCGATGCAGGGGATCGGAATGAGCAGTTCTTC | NA | TRBV7-9 | NA | TRBJ2-1
CASHRDSNQPQHF | TGTGCCAGCCACAGAGATAGCAATCAGCCCCAGCATTTT | NA | TRBV2 | NA | TRBJ1-5
CASSADSGSFDEQYF | TGTGCCAGCAGCGCGGACAGCGGGAGCTTTGACGAGCAGTACTTC | NA | TRBV11-2 | TRBD2 | TRBJ2-7
CASSARLNTEAFF | TGCGCCAGCAGCGCTAGACTGAACACTGAAGCTTTCTTT | NA | TRBV5-1 | NA | TRBJ1-1
CASSDTPRLAGVWGDTQYF | TGTGCCAGCAGCGACACCCCCCGACTAGCCGGCGTTTGGGGAGATACGCAGTATTTT | NA | TRBV9 | TRBD2 | TRBJ2-3
CATSDLADTQYF | TGTGCCACCAGTGATTTAGCGGATACGCAGTATTTT | many | TRBV24-1 | NA | TRBJ2-3
CATSIDRGRYEQYF | TGTGCCACCAGCATTGACAGGGGAAGGTACGAGCAGTACTTC | NA | TRBV24-1 | TRBD1 | TRBJ2-7
CASCRTGVTNEKLFF | TGTGCCAGCTGTCGTACAGGAGTAACTAATGAAAAACTGTTTTTT | NA | TRBV2 | NA | TRBJ1-4
CASRPDRGLQETQYF | TGTGCCAGCAGACCGGACAGGGGGCTTCAAGAGACCCAGTACTTC | NA | TRBV2 | TRBD1 | TRBJ2-5
CASSPILQGQGHVNTEAFF | TGCGCCAGCAGCCCTATCCTTCAGGGACAGGGTCATGTAAATACTGAAGCTTTCTTT | NA | TRBV5-1 | TRBD1 | TRBJ1-1
CASSYRDSPYEQYF | TGTGCCAGCAGTTACCGGGACAGTCCCTACGAGCAGTACTTC | NA | TRBV6-5 | TRBD1 | TRBJ2-7
CSVEGLAGSSYEQYF | TGCAGCGTTGAGGGACTAGCGGGAAGTTCCTACGAGCAGTACTTC | NA | TRBV29-1 | TRBD2 | TRBJ2-7
CASIGTGGDGKTEAFF | TGTGCCAGCATAGGGACAGGGGGCGACGGGAAGACTGAAGCTTTCTTT | NA | TRBV25-1 | TRBD1 | TRBJ1-1
CASSQMGTGRDTEAFF | TGCGCCAGCAGCCAAATGGGGACAGGGCGGGACACTGAAGCTTTCTTT | NA | TRBV4-1 | TRBD1 | TRBJ1-1
CASSYLAGGAKNIQYF | TGTGCCAGCAGCTACCTAGCGGGAGGAGCCAAAAACATTCAGTACTTC | NA | TRBV7-9 | TRBD2 | TRBJ2-4
CASSQTGGGYGYTF | TGTGCCAGCAGCCAAACAGGGGGTGGCTATGGCTACACCTTC | NA | TRBV14 | TRBD1 | TRBJ1-2
CASTQHGSRGSYEQYF | TGTGCCAGCACCCAACATGGTTCGCGGGGCTCCTACGAGCAGTACTTC | NA | TRBV3-1/TRBV3-2 | NA | TRBJ2-7
CSVITSGGFGELFF | TGCAGCGTGATAACTAGCGGGGGTTTCGGGGAGCTGTTTTTT | NA | TRBV29-1 | TRBD2 | TRBJ2-2
CASSLGGFLPLHF | TGTGCCAGCAGTTTGGGGGGGTTTTTGCCCCTCCACTTT | few | TRBV28 | NA | TRBJ1-6
CASGLGTGTGGQPQHF | TGTGCTAGTGGTTTGGGAACCGGGACAGGGGGTCAGCCCCAGCATTTT | NA | TRBV12-5 | TRBD1 | TRBJ1-5